Below, 12 T cell receptor beta chains from the same sample are listed, as sequenced in a study of blood T cell repertoires in COVID-19. Some clones are missing from TCRdb's copy, which holds only in-frame ones; the method was immunoSEQ multiplex PCR. The sample contains approximately 58,000 clones, around 79% of which appear only once. Sequencing was done on a sample of peripheral blood. The receptors shown here come from a man aged 65-85 years with active or convalescent COVID-19.

DNA for the CDR3: TGTGCCAGCAGCGGGGGGTCAGCGGGAGGTCAGTTCTTC. Protein sequence: CASSGGSAGGQFF. The chain employs TRBV6-5 and TRBJ2-1; TRBD2 matches 9 bases. CDR3 length: 13 amino acids. The V and J ends lost 6 bases and 13 bases, in that order; junction bases with no gene match: 10. Germline V gives CDR1 MNHEY, CDR2 SVGAGI.

The chain links TRBV2 to TRBJ1-2; TRBD1 matches at 7 bases. In germline, CDR1 is SNHLY, CDR2 FYNNEI. CDR3 length equals 15 residues. The V gene end was trimmed by 5 bases and the J gene end by 4 bases; junction bases not matched to a gene: 10. The CDR3 DNA reads as TGTGCCAGCAGTCTAACACTGGGACAGAGCTATGGCTACACCTTC. This translates into CASSLTLGQSYGYTF.

This clone was found a few times. The chain couples TRBV6-2 or TRBV6-3 to TRBJ1-1, with D possibly TRBD1 on 5 matching bases. Germline V lookup: CDR1 MNHEY, CDR2 SVGEGT. Trimming took off 6 bases at V and 4 bases at J, with 15 bases between the two ends. The CDR3 consists of 14 residues. CDR3 coding DNA: TGTGCCAGCAGCCACGGGCAAGGGGCCACTGAAGCTTTCTTT. Its translation is CASSHGQGATEAFF.

The table lists this clone with a count of one. The chain is built from TRBV7-2 and TRBJ1-2; D is possibly TRBD1 (5 bases). The CDR3 is 15 amino acids. Germline V gene lookup returns CDR1 SGHTA and CDR2 FQGNSA. Trimming removed 1 base at V and 7 bases at J, with 16 bases between. CDR3 DNA sequence: TGTGCCAGCAGCTTAGAAGCAGGGCAAAGGGGTGGCTACACCTTC. Translated, it gives CASSLEAGQRGGYTF.

This clone is a singleton in its sample. The genes are TRBV11-2 and TRBJ1-2, with a possible D match to TRBD1 (6 bases). Looked up from germline, CDR1 is SGHAT and CDR2 is FQNNGV. V gave up 1 base and J gave up 5 bases, with 8 bases separating them. This CDR3 has 13 amino acids. CDR3 residues: CASSLGQGYGYTF. Here the CDR3 DNA reads TGTGCCAGCAGCTTAGGGCAGGGGTATGGCTACACCTTC.

The chain is built from TRBV29-1 and TRBJ1-2; no firm D call. Trimming pared 6 bases from V and 7 bases from J, leaving 15 bases between. CDR3 length: 12 residues. CDR1 is SQVTM and CDR2 is ANQGSEA in the germline V gene. CDR3 DNA sequence: TGCAGCGTCTCTCCGGCCGGCGGTGGCTACACCTTC. Encoded protein: CSVSPAGGGYTF.

This clone has a handful of counts. J is TRBJ2-5 and V is TRBV5-1; 15 bases fit TRBD2. Trimming cost V 0 bases and J 5 bases; bases outside gene matches: 5. This CDR3 spans 17 amino acids. Looked up from germline, CDR1 is SGHRS and CDR2 is YFSETQ. The DNA of the CDR3 is TGCGCCAGCAGCTTGGCGGGACTAGCGGGGGGCCCGGAGACCCAGTACTTC. Translating gives CASSLAGLAGGPETQYF.

J is TRBJ2-7 and V is TRBV3-1 (or the pseudogene TRBV3-2), with D possibly matching TRBD1 (6 bases). V was shortened by 3 bases and J by 6 bases, with 9 bases between the two germline ends. The CDR3 contains 12 residues. Germline V gene sequence: CDR1 LGHDT, CDR2 YNNKEL (reference sequence). Here the CDR3 reads CASSHQGLEQYF. DNA of the CDR3: TGTGCCAGCAGCCACCAGGGGCTCGAGCAGTACTTC.

The V call is TRBV24-1, the J call TRBJ1-1; the D gene is possibly TRBD1 (5 bases). Per germline, CDR1 KGHDR and CDR2 SFDVKD. The ends were cut back, 5 bases at V and 3 bases at J, with 15 bases in the middle. The CDR3 covers 15 residues. CDR3 DNA: TGTGCCACCAGTGTGGTCAGGGTGAAGGACACTGAAGCTTTCTTT. Its protein product is CATSVVRVKDTEAFF.

The gene calls are TRBV5-6 and TRBJ1-2; D gene unclear. The CDR3 has 13 residues. Germline assignment: CDR1 SGHDT and CDR2 YYEEEE. V shed 2 bases and J shed 3 bases, with 8 bases lying between them. CDR3 DNA: TGTGCCAGCAGCTTTCGGCAGGACTATGGCTACACCTTC. Its protein is CASSFRQDYGYTF.

The V and J genes are TRBV7-9 and TRBJ2-3; the match to TRBD1 covers 12 bases. J gave up 4 bases and V 6 bases, and 5 bases lay outside the gene matches. There are 15 residues in the CDR3. Germline CDR1 reads SEHNR; CDR2 reads FQNEAQ (reference sequence). In nucleotides, the CDR3 is TGTGCCAGCAGTGGGACAGGGGGCCGGGCAGATACGCAGTATTTT. This encodes CASSGTGGRADTQYF.

This chain joins TRBV29-1 and TRBJ1-1; 11 nucleotides agree with TRBD1. CDR3 length equals 12 residues. The V segment lost 7 bases and the J segment 5 bases; nucleotides outside the gene matches: 3. Looked up from germline, CDR1 is SQVTM and CDR2 is ANQGSEA. Here the CDR3 reads CSGGTGGTEAFF. The CDR3 nucleotides are TGCAGCGGAGGGACAGGGGGGACTGAAGCTTTCTTT.